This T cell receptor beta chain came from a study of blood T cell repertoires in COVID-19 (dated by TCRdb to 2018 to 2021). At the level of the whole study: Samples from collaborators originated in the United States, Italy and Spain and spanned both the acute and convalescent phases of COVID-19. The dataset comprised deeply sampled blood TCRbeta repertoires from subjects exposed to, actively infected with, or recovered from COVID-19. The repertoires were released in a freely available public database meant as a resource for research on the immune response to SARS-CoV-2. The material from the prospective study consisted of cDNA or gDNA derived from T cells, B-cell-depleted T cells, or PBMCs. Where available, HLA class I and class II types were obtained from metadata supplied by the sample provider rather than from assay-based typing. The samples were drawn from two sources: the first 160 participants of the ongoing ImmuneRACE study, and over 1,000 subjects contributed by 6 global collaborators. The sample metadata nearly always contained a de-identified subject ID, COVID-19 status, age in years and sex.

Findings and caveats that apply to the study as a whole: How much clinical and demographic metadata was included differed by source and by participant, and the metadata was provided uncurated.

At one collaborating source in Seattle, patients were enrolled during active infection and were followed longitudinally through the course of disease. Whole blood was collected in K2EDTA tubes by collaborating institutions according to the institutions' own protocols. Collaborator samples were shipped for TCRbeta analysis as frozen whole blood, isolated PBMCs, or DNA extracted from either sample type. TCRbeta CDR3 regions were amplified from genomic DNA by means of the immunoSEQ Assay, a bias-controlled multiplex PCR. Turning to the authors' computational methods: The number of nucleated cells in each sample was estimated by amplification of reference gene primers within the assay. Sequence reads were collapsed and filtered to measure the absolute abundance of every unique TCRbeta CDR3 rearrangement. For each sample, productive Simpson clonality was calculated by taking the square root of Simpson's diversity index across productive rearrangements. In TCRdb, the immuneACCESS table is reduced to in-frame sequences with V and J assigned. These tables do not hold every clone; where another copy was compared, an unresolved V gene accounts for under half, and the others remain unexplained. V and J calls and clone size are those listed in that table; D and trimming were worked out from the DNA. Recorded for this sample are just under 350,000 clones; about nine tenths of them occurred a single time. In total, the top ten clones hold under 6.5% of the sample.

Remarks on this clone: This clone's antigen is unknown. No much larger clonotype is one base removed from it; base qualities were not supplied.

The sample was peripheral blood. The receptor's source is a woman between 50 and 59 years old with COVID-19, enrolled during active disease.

The CDR3 region reads CASSFNSGRAHNEQFF. The sequenced DNA is TGTGCCAGCAGCTTCAATAGCGGGAGGGCCCACAATGAGCAGTTCTTC. The chain is made from TRBV5-4 and TRBJ2-1, with 11 central nucleotides matching TRBD2. The V end gives up 2 bases and the J end 5 bases, leaving 6 bases in the junction not matched to a gene. Its CDR3 holds 16 amino acids, cysteine through phenylalanine. The retained sequence is limited to the CDR3, 48 bases, with the frame set at the first base. CDR1 and CDR2 are read off the germline V gene (reference sequence) as SGHNT and YYREEE. Reference TRBV5-4 and TRBJ2-1 genes cover what lies past the CDR3, so the full variable domain is ETGVTQSPTHLIKTRGQQVTLRCSSQSGHNTVSWYQQALGQGPQFIFQYYREEENGRGNFPPRFSGLQFPNYSSELNVNALELDDSALYLCASSFNSGRAHNEQFFGPGTRLTVL.